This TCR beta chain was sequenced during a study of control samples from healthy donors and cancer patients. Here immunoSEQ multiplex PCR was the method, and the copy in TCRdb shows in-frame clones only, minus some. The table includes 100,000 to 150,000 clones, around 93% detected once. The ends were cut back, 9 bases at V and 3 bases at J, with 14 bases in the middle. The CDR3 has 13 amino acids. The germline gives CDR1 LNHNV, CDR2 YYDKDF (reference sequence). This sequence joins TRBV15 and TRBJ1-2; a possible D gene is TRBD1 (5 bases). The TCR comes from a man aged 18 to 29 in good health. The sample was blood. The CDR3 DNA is TGTGCCACGGGTCGGGGGGTGGACTATGGCTACACCTTC. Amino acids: CATGRGVDYGYTF. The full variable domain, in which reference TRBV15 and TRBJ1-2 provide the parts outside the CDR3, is DAMVIQNPRYQVTQFGKPVTLSCSQTLNHNVMYWYQQKSSQAPKLLFHYYDKDFNNEADTPDNFQSRRPNTSFCFLDIRSPGLGDTAMYLCATGRGVDYGYTFGSGTRLTVV.